The clone carrying this T cell receptor beta chain was counted a few times. As yet, its antigen is unknown. This entry is derived from a study of cytomegalovirus exposure and HLA in healthy donors. Broader study findings: An Asian-associated ancestry cluster reportedly showed fewer N-insertions than the approximately 600-donor mean in a later analysis. The productive fraction for most TCR beta V segments was about 87% or about 30% in an earlier analysis. Later on, an analysis tied 15,000 to 20,000 TCR beta sequences to HLA alleles at 0.05 false discovery rate.

The CDR3 length is 13 residues. V was trimmed by 3 bases and J by 8 bases, leaving 13 bases between them. Germline loops: CDR1 SNHLY, CDR2 FYNNEI. PCR was performed using 60 Vbeta and 13 Jbeta primers. Method: immunoSEQ multiplex PCR; TCRdb's copy keeps in-frame clones and lacks some. The sample has 85,000 to 95,000 clones, over 55% seen once. The V gene is TRBV2, the J gene TRBJ1-2; D not resolved. The origin of this receptor is a woman in her 30s in good health and CMV-seronegative. The sample comprised PBMCs. DNA of the CDR3: TGTGCCAGCAGTGACGCCAGGCCGGGGGGCTACACCTTC. Its protein is CASSDARPGGYTF.